This T cell receptor (beta chain) appears in the sequencing data of a study of T cells after yellow fever vaccination. Study summary: Preparing low-cell-number fractions relied on SMART-Seq v4 Ultra Low Input. Regarding the study as a whole: In FACS-sorted repertoires, abundant clonotypes from the bulk population could appear as contaminants. Most clones from primary vaccination resurfaced after the booster (about 96% CD4, around 90% CD8).

By 5'RACE template switching, TCR cDNA was produced, with a universal primer site and UMIs added in the process. TCRdb processed the 5' RACE reads anew with MiXCR; each CDR3 protein has one entry. The sample consists of tens of thousands of distinct CDR3 sequences, approximately 7% of them appearing once. Germline CDR1 and CDR2: MGHRA and YSYEKL. The CDR3 is 15 amino acids. V trimming: 4 bases; J trimming: 8 bases; junction bases outside the gene matches: 10. This clonotype was counted ten times or more. Its antigen is not known. The chain links TRBV4-1 to TRBJ2-1; TRBD2 agrees at 8 bases. The clonotype comes from a man aged 18 to 35 who received the YFV17D yellow fever vaccine. The sequenced sample was CD8+ T cells sorted from PBMCs, obtained roughly 46 days after the first yellow fever vaccination. CDR3 loop: CASSLRGGQVDEQFF. CDR3 DNA: TGCGCCAGCAGCCTTCGGGGGGGCCAGGTCGATGAGCAGTTCTTC.